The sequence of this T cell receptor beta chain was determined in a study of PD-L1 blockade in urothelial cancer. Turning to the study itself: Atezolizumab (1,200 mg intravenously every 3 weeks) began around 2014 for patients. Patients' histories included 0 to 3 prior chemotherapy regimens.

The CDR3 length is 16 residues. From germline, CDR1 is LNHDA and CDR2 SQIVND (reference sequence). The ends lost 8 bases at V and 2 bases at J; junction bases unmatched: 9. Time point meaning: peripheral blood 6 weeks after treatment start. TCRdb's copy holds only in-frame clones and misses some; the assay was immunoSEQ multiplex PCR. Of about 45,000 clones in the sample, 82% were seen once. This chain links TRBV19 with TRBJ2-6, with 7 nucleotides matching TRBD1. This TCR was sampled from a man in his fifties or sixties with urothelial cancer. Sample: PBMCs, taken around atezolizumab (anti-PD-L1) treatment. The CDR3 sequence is CASRGQTSTGANVLTF. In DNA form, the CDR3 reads TGTGCCAGTCGGGGACAGACATCTACTGGGGCCAACGTCCTGACTTTC.